This TCR beta chain was documented in a study of blood T cell repertoires in COVID-19. On the study more broadly: From the United States, Italy and Spain came samples of acute and convalescent COVID-19. T cells, B-cell-depleted T cells, or PBMCs provided the cDNA or gDNA that served as material.

The sample holds one count of this clone. Seattle cases were enrolled at active infection and followed longitudinally. Germline values: CDR1 KGHSH, CDR2 LQKENI. Trimming removed 4 bases from V and 3 bases from J; junction bases left unmatched: 0. This CDR3 is 14 amino acids long. Here immunoSEQ multiplex PCR was the method, and the copy in TCRdb shows in-frame clones only, minus some. Of some 360,000 clones in the sample, around 87% were seen once. The clonotype was recovered from a woman in her fifties or sixties with COVID-19, enrolled during active disease. Specimen: peripheral blood. The V call is TRBV18, the J call TRBJ2-2, with 9 bases lining up with TRBD1. The chain's CDR3 is CASSRQGDTGELFF. The CDR3 bases are TGTGCCAGCTCACGACAGGGGGACACCGGGGAGCTGTTTTTT.